The entry below describes one T cell receptor (beta chain). In its sample, this clonotype was seen many times. Its binding antigen is unknown. Base qualities are missing; no much larger clone stands one base away. CDR1 and CDR2, per the germline V gene, are ENHRY and SYGVKD. From the cysteine up to the phenylalanine, the CDR3 has a length of 12 residues. Of the read, only the CDR3 DNA is kept; its 36 bases are in frame from base 1. The trim is 7 bases for V and 8 bases for J, with a gap of 14 bases between the germline ends. Reverse transcription of around 490 ng RNA was performed with SuperScript III using primers directed against the alpha and beta constant regions. Separate alpha and beta chain libraries were generated by chain-specific third strand synthesis with multiplexing indices. The protocol used a single primer pair to amplify all rearrangements within a chain, which avoided primer bias, and attached molecular barcodes to each cDNA molecule. Purified cDNA was ligated with T4 RNA Ligase 1 onto a 5' RACE adapter bearing a random hexamer and the SP2 sequencing primer site. The authors primed second strand synthesis from the SP2 site with Phusion polymerase and used slow temperature ramps to favor optimal annealing. Two random hexamer sequences, both added before amplification and joined together, made up the 12-nucleotide barcode of each molecule. A short first PCR added P5 and P7 adapter elements plus a second index, followed by an approximately 25-cycle amplification PCR with P5s and P7 primers. A total of around 27 PCR cycles were applied to the libraries, which were quantified on a Qubit, sized on a Bioanalyzer, and diluted to 4 to 4.5 nM. The normalized libraries were sequenced on an Illumina MiSeq using 2 x 250 paired-end kits. Into about 10 ul Tris-Cl, the reverse transcription reactions were eluted following cleanup on MinElute columns. Adapter ligations ran for around 25 hours at 16 degrees C and were afterwards cleaned with AMPure XP beads at a 1:1 ratio. The study's own analysis went as follows. Demultiplexed FASTQ files were processed with a modified Decombinator by which V, J, insert and barcode information was output. Any sequence that shared a barcode yet differed from the dominant sequence was discarded as an error, and the number of original cDNA molecules was estimated by counting barcodes clustered at Levenshtein distance 3. The R packages ineq, vegan, igraph and RCytoscape were used for downstream analyses, with IMGT nomenclature and CDR3 definitions applied. The authors computed V gene usage over distinct sequences and counted each TCR a single time to avoid skew from clonal expansion. Unique CDR3 amino acid sequences within a donor were connected in similarity networks whenever two sequences differed by a single Levenshtein edit. Published HIV-specific CDR3s (approximately 84 alpha, approximately 660 beta) and CMV-specific CDR3s (under 14 alpha, about 250 beta) were assembled and queried against the repertoires. Random subsampling to size-matched repertoires demonstrated that the decreased diversity in patients did not result from their lower sequence numbers. TCRdb handled the public reads itself, with Q25 trimming in fastp and clone calling in MiXCR, and kept productive beta chains. Rows matching on CDR3 protein sequence are summarized as one entry with the most common DNA and genes. These V and J calls are TCRdb output, not the study's own analysis. The sample data list 6,000 or so distinct CDR3 sequences, and roughly a quarter of these were observed just once. The ten largest clones capture about 25% of the sample.

The entry originates in a study of HIV-infected patients and healthy controls (dated by TCRdb to between 2013 and 2015). For the wider study: Although they stayed below normal ranges, CD4 counts in 14 of 16 patients rose modestly but significantly after three months of therapy. The CD4:CD8 ratio rose slightly, whereas CD8 counts showed no consistent shift during early therapy. After a further year of therapy, viral load was undetectable in all patients, having already become undetectable in about 70% of the 16 patients by the second bleed. Patients exhibited no overall T-cell lymphocytopenia, and total CDR3 counts per chain were not significantly different from those of controls. The study tested whether deep TCR repertoire sequencing of HIV patients' small blood samples could capture immune perturbation and reconstitution.

Whole blood was used without cell fractionation, so the repertoire reflected all unsorted peripheral T cells. For RNA extraction, an approximately 2.6 ml sample of peripheral blood was drawn into Tempus tubes. The first sixteen eligible patients were processed from the enrolled HIV-infected adults, who had not yet received antiretroviral therapy and were about to begin treatment. Patients with febrile or AIDS-related illness, tumors, hepatitis B or C coinfection, immunomodulatory therapy, recent vaccination or treatment interruptions were excluded from enrollment. The TURBO-DNase kit was used to remove leftover genomic DNA, and GLOBINclear was used to deplete globin mRNA. Pretreatment blood was drawn from HIV-infected patients immediately prior to the initiation of antiretroviral therapy. The research as a whole found: Oligoclonality may be reflected in the significantly higher mean Gini indices of HIV-infected repertoires compared with controls. In size-matched repertoire data, the apparent post-therapy recovery of the Gini index in HIV-infected patients was not replicated. Compared with untreated HIV+ repertoires, healthy control repertoires had roughly threefold more distinct CDR3s and a higher Shannon diversity. During therapy, a significant decrease in frequency was seen for HIV-associated CDR3s, whereas no significant change was found for CMV-associated CDR3s, although most of them became more frequent. By Jaccard index and by the count of highly shared sequences, healthy controls shared more CDR3s between individuals than HIV+ patients did. Mean usage differed significantly between HIV-infected patients and controls for eight alpha and eight beta V genes. The use of whole blood limited sequencing depth and precluded separation of the dynamics of distinct T-cell subpopulations. In the samples, alpha-beta chain pairing was left undetermined. The study cohorts differed slightly in age and sex profile, but those differences did not account for the observed differences in diversity. A major limit on how widely the findings apply, in the view of the authors, was that only sixteen HIV-infected individuals were processed. Alpha-chain CDR3s from MAIT cells appeared at high frequency in healthy controls but were severely depleted in HIV+ repertoires. HLA typing of donors was not performed in the study. Differing numbers of distinct sequences in patients and controls hindered comparison, and size-matching assigned excessive weight to rare events in the HIV-infected data.

The source material was blood, sampled before antiretroviral therapy. Recombination linked TRBV10-3 to TRBJ1-2, with a weak D call of TRBD1 (5 bases match). This receptor was identified in an adult with HIV infection. Here the CDR3 is given as CAITPGPGGYTF. In nucleotides, the sequence is TGTGCCATCACCCCGGGTCCAGGGGGCTACACCTTC.